The clone carrying this TCR beta chain has only a few counts. CDR3 size: 15 residues. Trimming at V came to 2 bases and at J to 0 bases, leaving 4 bases not matched to a gene. The germline CDR1 and CDR2 sequences are MNHEY and SMNVEV (reference sequence). Unique molecular identifiers tagged the TCRbeta library. MiXCR was run by TCRdb on the PCR reads, yielding one entry per CDR3 protein. The repertoire consists of 700,000 to 850,000 distinct CDR3 sequences, with 16% occurring once and the leading ten covering around 4.5%. The entry originates in a study of T-cell reconstitution after alpha-beta-depleted transplantation in children.

The V and J genes are TRBV27 and TRBJ2-7; 7 bases agree with TRBD1. Sequencing used PBMCs, mostly from graft donor cells, obtained 360 days after TCRalphabeta/CD19-depleted stem cell transplant. This TCR was recovered from a male patient younger than 18 who had a stem cell transplant for acute lymphoblastic leukemia, so the T cells may come from the graft donor. This CDR3 reads CASSLVTGLSYEQYF. For the CDR3, the DNA is TGTGCCAGCAGTTTAGTGACAGGGCTCTCCTACGAGCAGTACTTC.